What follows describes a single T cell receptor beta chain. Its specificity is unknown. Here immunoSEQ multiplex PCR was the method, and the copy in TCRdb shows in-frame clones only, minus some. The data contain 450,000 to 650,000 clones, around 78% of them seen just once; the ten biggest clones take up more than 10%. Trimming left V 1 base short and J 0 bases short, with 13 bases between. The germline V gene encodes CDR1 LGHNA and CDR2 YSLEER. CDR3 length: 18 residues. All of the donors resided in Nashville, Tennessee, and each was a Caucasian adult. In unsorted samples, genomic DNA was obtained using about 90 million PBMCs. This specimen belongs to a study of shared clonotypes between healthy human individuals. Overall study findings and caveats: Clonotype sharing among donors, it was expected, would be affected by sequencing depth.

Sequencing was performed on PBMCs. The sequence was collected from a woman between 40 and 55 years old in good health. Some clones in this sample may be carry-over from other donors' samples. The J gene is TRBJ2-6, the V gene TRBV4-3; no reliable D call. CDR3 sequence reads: CASSQVPPGSSGANVLTF. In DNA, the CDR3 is TGCGCCAGCAGCCAAGTCCCCCCCGGAAGCTCTGGGGCCAACGTCCTGACTTTC.